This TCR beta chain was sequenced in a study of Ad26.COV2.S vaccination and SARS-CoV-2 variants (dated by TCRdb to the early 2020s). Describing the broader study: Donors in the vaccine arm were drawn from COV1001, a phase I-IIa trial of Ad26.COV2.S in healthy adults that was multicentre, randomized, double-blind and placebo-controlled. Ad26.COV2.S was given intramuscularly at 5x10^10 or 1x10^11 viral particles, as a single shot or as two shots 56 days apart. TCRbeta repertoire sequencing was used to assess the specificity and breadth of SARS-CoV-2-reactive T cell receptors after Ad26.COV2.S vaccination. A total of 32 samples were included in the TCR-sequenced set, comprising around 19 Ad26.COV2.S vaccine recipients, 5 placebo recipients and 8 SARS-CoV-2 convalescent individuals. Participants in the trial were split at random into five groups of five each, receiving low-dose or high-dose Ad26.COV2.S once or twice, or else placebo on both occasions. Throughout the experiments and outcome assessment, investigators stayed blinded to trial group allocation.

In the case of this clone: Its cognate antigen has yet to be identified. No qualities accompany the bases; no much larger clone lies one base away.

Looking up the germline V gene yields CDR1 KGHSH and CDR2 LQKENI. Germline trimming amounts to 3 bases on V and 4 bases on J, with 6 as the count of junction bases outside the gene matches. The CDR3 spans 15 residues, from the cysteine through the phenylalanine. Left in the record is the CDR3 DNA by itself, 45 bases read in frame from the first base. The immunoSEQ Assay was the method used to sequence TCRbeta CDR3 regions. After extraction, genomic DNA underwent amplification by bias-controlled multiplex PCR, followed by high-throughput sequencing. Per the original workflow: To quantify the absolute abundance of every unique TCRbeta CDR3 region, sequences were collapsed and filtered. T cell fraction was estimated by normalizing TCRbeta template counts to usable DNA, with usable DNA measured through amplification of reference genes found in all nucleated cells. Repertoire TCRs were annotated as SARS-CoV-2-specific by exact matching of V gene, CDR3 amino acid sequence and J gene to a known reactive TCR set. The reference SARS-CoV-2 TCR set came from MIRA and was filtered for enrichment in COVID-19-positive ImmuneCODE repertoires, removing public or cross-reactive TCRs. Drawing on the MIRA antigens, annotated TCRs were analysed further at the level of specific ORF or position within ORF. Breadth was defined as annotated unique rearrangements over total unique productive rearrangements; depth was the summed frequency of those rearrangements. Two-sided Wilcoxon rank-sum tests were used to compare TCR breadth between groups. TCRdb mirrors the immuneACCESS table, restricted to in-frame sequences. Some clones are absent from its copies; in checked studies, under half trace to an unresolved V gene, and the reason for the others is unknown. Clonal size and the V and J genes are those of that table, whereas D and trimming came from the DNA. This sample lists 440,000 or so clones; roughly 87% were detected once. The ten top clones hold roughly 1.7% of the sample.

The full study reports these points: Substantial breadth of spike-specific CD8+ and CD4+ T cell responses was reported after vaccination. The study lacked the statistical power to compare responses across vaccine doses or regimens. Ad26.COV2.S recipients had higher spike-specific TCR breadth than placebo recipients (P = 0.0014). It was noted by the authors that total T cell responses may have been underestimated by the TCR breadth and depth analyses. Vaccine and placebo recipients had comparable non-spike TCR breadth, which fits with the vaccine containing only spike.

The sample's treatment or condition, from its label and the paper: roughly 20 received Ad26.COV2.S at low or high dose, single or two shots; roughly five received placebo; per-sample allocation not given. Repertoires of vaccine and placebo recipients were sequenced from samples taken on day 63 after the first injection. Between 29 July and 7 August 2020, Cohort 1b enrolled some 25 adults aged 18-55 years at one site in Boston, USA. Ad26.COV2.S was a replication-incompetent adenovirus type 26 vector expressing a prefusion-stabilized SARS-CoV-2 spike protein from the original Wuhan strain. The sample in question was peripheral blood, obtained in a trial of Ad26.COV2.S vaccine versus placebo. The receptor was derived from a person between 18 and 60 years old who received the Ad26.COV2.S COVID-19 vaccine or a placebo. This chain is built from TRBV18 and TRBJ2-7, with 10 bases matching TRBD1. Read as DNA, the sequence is TGTGCCAGCTCACCGCTTGGGACAGGGGCATACGAGCAGTACTTC. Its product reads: CASSPLGTGAYEQYF.